These 5 T cell receptor beta chains came from one sample sequenced in a study of blood T cell repertoires in COVID-19 (TCRdb year 2020). Library preparation used the immunoSEQ multiplex PCR assay. The source is immuneACCESS, and TCRdb retained only in-frame sequences with V and J called. Part of the clones is not carried over; for the studies checked, unresolved V genes explain less than half of this, and the remainder is unexplained. The sample yields 300,000 or so clones; around 89% were counted once. Of the sample, over 3.5% falls within the top ten clones. The sequenced sample was peripheral blood. The receptors originated from a woman in her 40s with acute or convalescent COVID-19.

V and J are TRBV30 and TRBJ1-5, with 7 bases matching TRBD1. Per germline, CDR1 GTSNPN and CDR2 SVGIG (reference sequence). Trimming cost V 1 base and J 6 bases; bases outside gene matches: 9. This CDR3 has 15 residues. The CDR3 coding sequence is TGTGCCTGGAGTGGCCCCTACAGGGGTGGTCAGCCCCAGCATTTT. Translation: CAWSGPYRGGQPQHF.

V usage is TRBV30 and J usage is TRBJ1-5; 7 positions agree with TRBD1. The germline gives CDR1 GTSNPN, CDR2 SVGIG (reference sequence). This CDR3 comprises 14 residues. Unmatched junction bases numbered 5, after V lost 4 bases and J lost 2 bases. In nucleotides, the CDR3 is TGTGCCTGGACCACAGGGGTTGGCAATCAGCCCCAGCATTTT. Amino acid sequence: CAWTTGVGNQPQHF.

This clone was seen only once. One end of the junction is discordant with germline, which a read error may explain. The V call is TRBV7-9, the J call TRBJ2-3; 7 positions agree with TRBD1. Germline CDR1 reads SEHNR; CDR2 reads FQNEAQ (reference sequence). This CDR3 is 14 amino acids long. Here the CDR3 reads CASTLVGGADAQYF. CDR3 nucleotide sequence: TGTGCCAGCACCCTGGTAGGGGGCGCAGATGCGCAGTATTTT.

The V gene is TRBV6-5, the J gene TRBJ1-2; 8 bases map to TRBD1. From germline, CDR1 is MNHEY and CDR2 SVGAGI. This CDR3 has 15 amino acids. The V and J ends lost 5 bases and 1 base, in that order; junction bases with no gene match: 6. The CDR3 here is CASSRLDRGNYGYTF. In nucleotides, the CDR3 is TGTGCCAGCAGTCGACTTGACAGGGGTAACTATGGCTACACCTTC.

V and J are TRBV2 and TRBJ1-5; 7 bases map to TRBD1. V dropped 6 bases and J dropped 0; count of bases not matched to a gene: 5. This CDR3 region has 15 residues. Germline V gives CDR1 SNHLY, CDR2 FYNNEI. The CDR3 sequence is CASSRQGPSNQPQHF. In DNA form, the CDR3 reads TGTGCCAGCAGCCGACAGGGCCCTAGCAATCAGCCCCAGCATTTT.